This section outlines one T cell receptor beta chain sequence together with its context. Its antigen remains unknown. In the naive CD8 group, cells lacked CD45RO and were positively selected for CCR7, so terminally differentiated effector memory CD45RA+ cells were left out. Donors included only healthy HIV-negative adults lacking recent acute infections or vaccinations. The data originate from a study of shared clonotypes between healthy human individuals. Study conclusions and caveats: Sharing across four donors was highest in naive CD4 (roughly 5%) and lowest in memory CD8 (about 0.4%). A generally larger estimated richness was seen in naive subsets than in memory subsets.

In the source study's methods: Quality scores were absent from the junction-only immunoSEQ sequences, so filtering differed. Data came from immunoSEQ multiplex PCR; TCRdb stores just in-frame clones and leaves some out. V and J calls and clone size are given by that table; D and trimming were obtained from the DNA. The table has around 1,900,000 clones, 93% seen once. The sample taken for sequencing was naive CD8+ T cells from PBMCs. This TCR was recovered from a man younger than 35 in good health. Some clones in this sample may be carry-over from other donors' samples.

CDR3: CATSRDRNRLTGDNNEQFF. The CDR3, as DNA: TGTGCCACCAGCAGAGATCGAAATCGTTTGACGGGGGATAACAATGAGCAGTTCTTC. The V gene is TRBV15, the J gene TRBJ2-1, with a possible D match to TRBD2 (6 bases). The CDR3 is made up of 19 amino acids. The V gene lost 0 bases and the J gene lost 5 bases, with 23 bases spanning the gap. Per the germline V gene, CDR1 is LNHNV and CDR2 is YYDKDF (reference sequence).